This T cell receptor beta chain was observed in a study of glioma-infiltrating T cells. Overall study findings and caveats: Tissue-blood divergence was below expectation in non-neoplastic patients, above in gliomas.

In regard to this clonotype: The antigen remains unidentified.

CDR1 LGHDT and CDR2 YNNKEL come from the germline V gene (reference sequence). The CDR3 is 13 residues long. The V and J ends lost 1 base and 7 bases respectively, with 11 bases between them. TCR alpha and beta CDR3 regions were amplified from RNA using iRepertoire nested multiplex PCR. For one-step reverse transcription and amplification, roughly 85-450 ng of tissue mRNA or PBMC total RNA was used. TCRdb processed the multiplex PCR reads anew with MiXCR; each CDR3 protein has one entry. Seen here are 150,000 to 200,000 distinct CDR3 sequences, more than 35% observed once, and the top ten hold roughly 5.2%.

The origin of this receptor is a human donor with low-grade glioma or glioblastoma, undergoing nonglioma brain surgery, or in good health (not recorded which). The sequencing sample was made of glioma tissue, nonneoplastic brain tissue, or PBMCs (not recorded which). The chain has TRBV3-1 and TRBJ2-7; no definite D call. The CDR3 DNA reads TGTGCCAGCAGCCAAGCTCTAACCCTGGAGCAGTACTTC. This sequence encodes CASSQALTLEQYF.